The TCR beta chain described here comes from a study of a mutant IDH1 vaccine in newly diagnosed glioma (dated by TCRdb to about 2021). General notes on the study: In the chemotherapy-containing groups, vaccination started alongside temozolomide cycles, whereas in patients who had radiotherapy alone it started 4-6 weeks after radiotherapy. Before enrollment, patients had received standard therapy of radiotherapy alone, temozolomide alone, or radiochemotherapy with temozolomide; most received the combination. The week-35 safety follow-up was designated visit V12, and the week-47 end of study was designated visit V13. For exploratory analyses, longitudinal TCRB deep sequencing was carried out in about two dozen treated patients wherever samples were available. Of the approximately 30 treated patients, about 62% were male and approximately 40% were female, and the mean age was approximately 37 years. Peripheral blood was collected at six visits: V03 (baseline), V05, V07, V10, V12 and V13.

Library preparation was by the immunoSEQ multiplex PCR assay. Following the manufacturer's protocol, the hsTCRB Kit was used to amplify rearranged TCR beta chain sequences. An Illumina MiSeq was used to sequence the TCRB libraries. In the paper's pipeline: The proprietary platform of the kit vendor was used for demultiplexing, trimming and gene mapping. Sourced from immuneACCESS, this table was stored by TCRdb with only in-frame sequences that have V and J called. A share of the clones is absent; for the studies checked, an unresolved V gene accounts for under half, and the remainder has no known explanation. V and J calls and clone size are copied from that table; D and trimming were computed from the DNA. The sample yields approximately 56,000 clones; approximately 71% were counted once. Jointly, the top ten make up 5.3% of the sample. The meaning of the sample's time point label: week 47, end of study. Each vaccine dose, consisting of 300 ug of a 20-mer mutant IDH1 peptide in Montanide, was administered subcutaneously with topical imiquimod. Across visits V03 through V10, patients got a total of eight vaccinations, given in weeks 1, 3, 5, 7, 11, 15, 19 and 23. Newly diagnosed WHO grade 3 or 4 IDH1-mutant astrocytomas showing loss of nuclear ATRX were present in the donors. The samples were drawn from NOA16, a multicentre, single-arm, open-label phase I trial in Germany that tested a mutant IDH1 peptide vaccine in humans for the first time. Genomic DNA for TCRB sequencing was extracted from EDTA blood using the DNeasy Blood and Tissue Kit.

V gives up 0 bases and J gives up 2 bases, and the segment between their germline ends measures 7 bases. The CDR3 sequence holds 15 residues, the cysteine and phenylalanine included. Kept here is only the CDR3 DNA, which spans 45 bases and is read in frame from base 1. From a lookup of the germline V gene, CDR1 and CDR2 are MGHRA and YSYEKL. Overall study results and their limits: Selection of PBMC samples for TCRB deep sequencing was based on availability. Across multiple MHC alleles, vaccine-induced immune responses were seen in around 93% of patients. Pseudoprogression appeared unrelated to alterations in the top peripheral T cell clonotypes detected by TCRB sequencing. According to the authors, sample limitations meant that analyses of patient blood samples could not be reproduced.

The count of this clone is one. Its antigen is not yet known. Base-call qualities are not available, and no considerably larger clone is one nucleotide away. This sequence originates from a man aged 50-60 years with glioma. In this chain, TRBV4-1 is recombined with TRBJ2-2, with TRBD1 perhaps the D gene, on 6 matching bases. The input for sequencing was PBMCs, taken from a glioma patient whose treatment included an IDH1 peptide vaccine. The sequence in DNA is TGCGCCAGCAGCCAAGAGGACAGTAACACCGGGGAGCTGTTTTTT. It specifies CASSQEDSNTGELFF.